Below are 7 T cell receptor beta chains sequenced from a single sample in a study of T cell responses to AZD1222 COVID-19 vaccine. Some clones are missing from TCRdb's copy, which holds only in-frame ones; the method was immunoSEQ multiplex PCR. The sample contains about 180,000 clones, roughly 92% of which appear only once. This material consisted of peripheral blood, taken 28 days after the second AZD1222 dose. The source of these receptors is an adult who received the AZD1222 COVID-19 vaccine.

The V and J genes are TRBV5-1 and TRBJ2-3; TRBD2 agrees at 8 bases. Germline V gene data show CDR1 as SGHRS and CDR2 as YFSETQ. The CDR3 has 16 residues. V shed 0 bases and J 2 bases; nucleotides not matched to a gene: 5. The CDR3, as DNA: TGCGCCAGCAGCTTGGCGGGGGGGGGCTCCACAGATACGCAGTATTTT. Residues: CASSLAGGGSTDTQYF.

The V and J genes are TRBV9 and TRBJ1-1, with 8 nucleotides matching TRBD1. The CDR3 has 16 residues. Germline V gives CDR1 SGDLS, CDR2 YYNGEE. V lost 4 bases to trimming and J lost 2 bases; unmatched junction nucleotides: 10. As DNA, the CDR3 is TGTGCCAGCAGCTTAGGGACAGGCGGGGGAAACACTGAAGCTTTCTTT. As protein: CASSLGTGGGNTEAFF.

This clone appeared a single time. The rearrangement uses TRBV6-5 and TRBJ2-1; no firm D call. Trimming left V 10 bases short and J 1 base short, with 8 bases between. This CDR3 is built from 12 residues. CDR1 and CDR2 (germline): MNHEY, SVGAGI. The CDR3 region is CATTPSYNEQFF. The CDR3, as DNA: TGTGCCACGACCCCATCCTACAATGAGCAGTTCTTC.

The V call is TRBV18, the J call TRBJ2-7; D not resolved. V lost 0 bases and J 0 bases, leaving 9 bases between the germline ends. The CDR3 length is 15 residues. CDR1 and CDR2 from the germline V gene are KGHSH and LQKENI. CDR3 region: CASSPPDGSSYEQYF. The CDR3 DNA sequence: TGTGCCAGCTCACCACCGGACGGGTCCTCCTACGAGCAGTACTTC.

The chain uses TRBV6-5 and TRBJ1-1; no firm D call. The germline V gene encodes CDR1 MNHEY and CDR2 SVGAGI. The length of the CDR3 is 15 residues. V was pared by 0 bases and J by 2 bases, with 10 bases between. This CDR3 is CASSYSRVFNTEAFF. CDR3 nucleotides: TGTGCCAGCAGTTACTCGAGAGTTTTTAACACTGAAGCTTTCTTT.

The V and J genes are TRBV19 and TRBJ1-5; D gene unclear. Germline V gene sequence: CDR1 LNHDA, CDR2 SQIVND (reference sequence). The ends were cut back, 4 bases at V and 5 bases at J, with 9 bases in the middle. CDR3 length: 13 residues. This CDR3 is CASSTGRDQPQHF. Written as DNA, the CDR3 is TGTGCCAGTAGTACCGGTCGCGATCAGCCCCAGCATTTT.

The chain carries TRBV3-1 (or the pseudogene TRBV3-2) and TRBJ2-7; the D gene is possibly TRBD1 (5 bases). Per germline, CDR1 LGHDT and CDR2 YNNKEL (reference sequence). This CDR3 contains 13 residues. V dropped 4 bases and J dropped 6 bases, with 13 bases sitting between them. The CDR3 loop reads CASSLKRGSEQYF. The CDR3 DNA reads TGTGCCAGCAGCCTAAAAAGGGGTTCCGAGCAGTACTTC.